This T cell receptor beta chain stems from a study of regulatory T cells in long-lasting Graves disease. Investigators prepared the TCR beta libraries by applying iRepertoire HTBI primers and Arm-PCR of CDR3 regions. TCRdb reanalysed the multiplex PCR reads using MiXCR and keeps one entry per CDR3 protein. The sample consists of 680,000 or so distinct CDR3 sequences, less than 20% of them appearing once. In this sample, this clonotype turned up many times. The time point denotes: newly diagnosed GD, antithyroid drugs for less than 3 months. There was RNA extracted from PBMCs, and the TCR library was made from it. Germline assignment: CDR1 MNHEY and CDR2 SVGAGI. Trimming stripped 2 bases from V and 3 bases from J, with 14 bases between. This CDR3 is built from 15 residues. Separately, the same data were catalogued under a study of T cells in Graves' hyperthyroidism and ophthalmopathy. That paper notes: HTBI primers were used for first-round RT-PCR of the TCR CDR3.

The TCR comes from a woman under 40 with Graves disease. The rearrangement uses TRBV6-5 and TRBJ2-7; D is uncertain. The specimen comprised peripheral blood mononuclear cells (PBMCs), sampled at new diagnosis, from a patient treated with antithyroid drugs. The CDR3 reads CASSYMKGLNYEQYF. CDR3 DNA sequence: TGTGCCAGCAGTTACATGAAGGGCCTTAACTACGAGCAGTACTTC.